This T cell receptor (beta chain) is drawn from a study of T cell repertoires in cytomegalovirus infection (dated by TCRdb to about 2019). About the investigation overall: Donor HLA type was relevant to the analysis, because carriage of CMV infection together with the matching HLA type was indicated by public TCR beta signatures. The paper as a whole reports these results and caveats: In the ex vivo response, HLA-C-restricted CMV-specific TCR beta clonotypes were dominant, and in two of eight donors the single most frequent clonotype came from this HLA-C-restricted group. In both this cohort and an independent roughly 350-donor cohort, the cumulative frequency of public TCR beta family members distinguished carriers of CMV infection plus the relevant HLA type.

This clonotype was seen only once. The target of this receptor is not known. No base quality values were provided; no much bigger clone lies one nucleotide off. One read offers little support. The reads were generated on an Illumina HiSeq 1500. The raw public data were reprocessed by TCRdb itself: fastp quality trimming at Q25, MiXCR clonotype calling, in-frame beta chains only. Rows with a matching CDR3 protein are joined into one entry that keeps the most common DNA and genes. The sample data list hundreds of thousands of distinct CDR3 sequences, and 15% to 20% of these were observed just once. Clones ranked in the top ten supply more than 10% of the sample. Trimming leaves V shorter by 3 bases and J shorter by 2 bases, with the junction holding 6 bases beyond the gene matches. Based on the germline V gene (reference sequence), the CDR1 and CDR2 sequences are LGHDT and YNNKEL. The CDR3 sequence holds 17 residues, the cysteine and phenylalanine included. The entry retains the CDR3 DNA only, 51 bases that are in frame from base 1.

The sequence was collected from a human donor in good health (CMV status not recorded). Some clones in this sample may be carry-over from other donors' samples. The source material was PBMCs. The sequence joins TRBV3-1 to TRBJ2-1; 11 junctional bases match TRBD2. The nucleotide sequence reads as follows: TGTGCCAGCAGCCATGATGGGACTAGCGGTACCTACAATGAGCAGTTCTTC. The resulting protein is CASSHDGTSGTYNEQFF.